One TCR beta chain is described in this entry. No antigen is known for it. Per-base quality was not reported, and no clone a single base away is much larger than it. The same CDR3 also results from other DNA sequences found in this sample. At diagnosis, peripheral blood, uninvolved tumor-adjacent lung and tumor were collected and were preserved as a mix of fresh-frozen and FFPE material. For TCR repertoire profiling, blood samples were analyzed as peripheral blood mononuclear cells. The immunoSEQ Assay was used to sequence TCR beta CDR3 regions from DNA. Under the source paper's analysis protocol: To compute T cell density, TCR beta template counts were normalized to usable DNA, which was estimated by amplifying housekeeping genes. Richness was estimated with the preseqR package, extrapolating to 400,000 templates for PBMC samples and 120,000 templates for tissue samples. Clonality was calculated as one minus Pielou's evenness. Tissue-enriched TCRs were identified by differential abundance testing using productive amino-acid clonotypes, minimum total count 5 and alpha 0.1. The Jaccard Index and the Morisita Overlap Index were used to measure how much the repertoires overlapped between compartments. TCR beta CDR3s were clustered by GLIPH together with public tetramer-defined viral CDR3s, and at least three viral sequences plus V-gene enrichment were required for viral motifs. TCRdb took over this immuneACCESS table, retaining in-frame rearrangements with V and J assigned. Such tables are incomplete; in checked studies, under half of the missing clones stem from an unresolved V gene, and the remainder is unexplained. The D gene and trimming were derived from the DNA, and the V and J assignments and clone size from that table. The sample table holds 39,000 or so clones, of which approximately 83% were seen once. The top ten constitute roughly 7.5% of the sample.

This sample was included in a study of T cells in localized non-small cell lung cancer (dated by TCRdb to 2019 to 2021). As for the study more broadly: The study analyzed T cell repertoires of hundreds of early-stage NSCLC patients, comparing tumors and uninvolved tumor-adjacent lungs. The cohort consisted of approximately 240 treatment-naive NSCLC patients whose localized lung tumors had been resected. A mean age of roughly 66 years was recorded for the NSCLC patients, of whom 129 were male and about a hundred were female. Overall study outcomes, separate from this receptor: The highest T cell clonality was observed in uninvolved tumor-adjacent lung, where clonality exceeded that of tumor, suggesting that antigenic responses were more focused in uninvolved tumor-adjacent lung. Because the study design was exploratory, TCR variables were selected using unadjusted p-values without false-discovery rate correction. A median of around 62 of the top 100 tumor clones turned up in the paired uninvolved adjacent lung, and under 30 of those clones also ranked among the top 100 of that same adjacent lung. Because multi-region tumor sequencing was not done, intratumor heterogeneity could not be ruled out. Longer overall survival was associated with higher blood T cell density, whereas shorter survival was associated with higher adjacent-lung clonality.

For CDR1 and CDR2, the germline V gene lists SQVTM and ANQGSEA. CDR3 length: 16 amino acids, cysteine to phenylalanine. Of all the DNA, just the CDR3 is kept, 48 bases in frame from base 1. V has 6 bases trimmed and J has 4 bases trimmed; junction bases matching no gene number 16. The clonotype originates from a man aged 40 to 75 with stage II lung adenocarcinoma. The sequences come from PBMCs, collected before any cancer treatment. The sequence is built from TRBV29-1 and TRBJ1-2, with 8 bases aligning to TRBD1. The CDR3 in this case is CSVGQGAAGSIYGYTF. The nucleotide sequence reads as follows: TGCAGCGTGGGGCAGGGGGCGGCGGGGAGTATCTATGGCTACACCTTC.